These T cell receptor beta chains were read from a single sample in a study of shared clonotypes between healthy human individuals. Produced via immunoSEQ multiplex PCR; TCRdb's table is partial and in-frame only. The sample has 300,000 to 400,000 clones, more than 60% seen once; the top ten hold 10%. The sequencing input was memory CD4+ T cells sorted from blood. The receptors originated from a man aged 30 to 45 in good health. CDR3s include the opening cysteine and the closing phenylalanine or tryptophan. The order of the fields is J gene, clone size, D gene, V gene, CDR3 DNA, CDR3 protein. D genes are given only for firm matches. For some rows the clone size is stated as once, few or many, or as a class when expanded; others skip it.

>TRBJ2-1|-|TRBD2|TRBV27
TGTGCCAGCAAAGTGTTGGCTAGCGGGAGCCATGAGCAGTTCTTC
CASKVLASGSHEQFF
>TRBJ1-5|-|TRBD1|TRBV5-4
TGTGCTACGGGGACAGGGGACAATCAGCCCCAGCATTTT
CATGTGDNQPQHF
>TRBJ2-1|once|TRBD1|TRBV5-1
TGCGCCAGCAGCCGGGACAGACCCGAGCAGTTCTTC
CASSRDRPEQFF
>TRBJ2-2|-|TRBD1|TRBV5-1
TGCGCCAGCAGCCCGGGGGACAGGGACACCGGGGAGCTGTTTTTT
CASSPGDRDTGELFF
>TRBJ2-7|-|-|TRBV13
TGTGCCAGCAGCTCGATGAACTACTACGAGCAGTACTTC
CASSSMNYYEQYF
>TRBJ1-2|-|-|TRBV28
TGTGCCAGCAGTCTTCAAGCTAACTATGGCTACACCTTC
CASSLQANYGYTF
>TRBJ2-1|-|-|TRBV9
TGTGCCAGCAGCGTAGAGGACTACCAAGTGCAGTTCTTC
CASSVEDYQVQFF
>TRBJ2-3|-|-|TRBV5-6
TGTGCCAGCATCCGGCGAGCGAGGACAGATACGCAGTATTTT
CASIRRARTDTQYF
>TRBJ1-4|-|-|TRBV25-1
TGTGCCAGCAGTGAACAGGGGTTCGGTGAAAAACTGTTTTTT
CASSEQGFGEKLFF
>TRBJ2-7|-|TRBD1|TRBV5-1
TGCGCCAGCAGCGTGGGACAGGTGACGTACGAGCAGTACTTC
CASSVGQVTYEQYF
>TRBJ2-7|-|TRBD2|TRBV28
TGTGCCAGCAGTTCTCCCGGGACTAGCGGGTACTACGAGCAGTACTTC
CASSSPGTSGYYEQYF
>TRBJ2-2|-|TRBD2|TRBV7-8
TGTGCCAGCAGCTTCTGGACTAGCAGTGCCGGGGAGCTGTTTTTT
CASSFWTSSAGELFF
>TRBJ2-5|-|-|TRBV5-4
TGTGCCAGCAGCTTACAACCGGGACCTTGGGAGACCCAGTACTTC
CASSLQPGPWETQYF
>TRBJ2-7|-|-|TRBV7-2
TGTGCCAGCAGCTTACATGGGTACTCCTACGAGCAGTACTTC
CASSLHGYSYEQYF
>TRBJ2-2|-|TRBD2|TRBV7-3
TGTGCCAGCAGCTCAACTAGCGGGAGGGCCACCGGGGAGCTGTTTTTT
CASSSTSGRATGELFF
>TRBJ2-7|-|TRBD1|TRBV6-5
TGTGCCAGCAGTTACAAGCTCCGGGACAGGGCTTACGAGCAGTACTTC
CASSYKLRDRAYEQYF
>TRBJ1-1|-|-|TRBV2
TGTGCCACCTACCGGGAGAACACTGAAGCTTTCTTT
CATYRENTEAFF
>TRBJ2-4|-|TRBD1|TRBV19
TGTGCCAGTACCAGACGACAGGGGAGACTCGAAAACATTCAGTACTTC
CASTRRQGRLENIQYF
>TRBJ1-3|-|-|TRBV28
TGTGCCAGCAGTTTCGGTCGCTCTGGAAACACCATATATTTT
CASSFGRSGNTIYF
>TRBJ2-5|-|TRBD1|TRBV5-1
TGCGCCAGCAGCATGGGACAGACCAGGGGGACCCAGTACTTC
CASSMGQTRGTQYF
>TRBJ2-4|-|-|TRBV28
TGTGCCAGCAGTTTGTTTGGGCTGGCCAAAAACATTCAGTACTTC
CASSLFGLAKNIQYF
>TRBJ2-5|many|TRBD1|TRBV5-1
TGCGCCAGCAGCTTGGGGGCAACGACAGGGAACCAAGAGACCCAGTACTTC
CASSLGATTGNQETQYF
>TRBJ2-3|-|-|TRBV5-1
TGCGCCAGCAGCTTGTTCCTAGGGGCAGATACGCAGTATTTT
CASSLFLGADTQYF
>TRBJ2-5|once|-|TRBV7-9
TGTGCCAGCAGCTTATCAGGGGAAAAGACCCAGTACTTC
CASSLSGEKTQYF
>TRBJ2-2|-|-|TRBV5-1
TGCGCCAGCAGGTCTCATTCGGTTGTCATCCTGAACACCGGGGAGCTGTTTTTT
CASRSHSVVILNTGELFF
>TRBJ2-1|-|TRBD1|TRBV2
TGTGCCAGCAGTGCAGAGACAGGGGATAATGAGCAGTTCTTC
CASSAETGDNEQFF
>TRBJ2-7|many|-|TRBV12-2
TGTGCAAGTCGCTTAGCCGGGACAGTTTCCTACGAGCAGTACTTC
CASRLAGTVSYEQYF
>TRBJ1-1|-|-|TRBV10-2
TGCGCCAGCAGTGCATTACAGATGAACACTGAAGCTTTCTTT
CASSALQMNTEAFF
>TRBJ1-5|few|-|TRBV18
TGTGCCAGCTCACCACAAGGGACGAAGGATTTGCCCCAGCATTTT
CASSPQGTKDLPQHF
>TRBJ2-1|-|TRBD1|TRBV6-6
TGTGCCAGCAGACCCGGAAGGGGGCGCAACGACAATGAGCAGTTCTTC
CASRPGRGRNDNEQFF
>TRBJ2-7|many|TRBD2|TRBV11-2
TGTGCCAGCAGCTTAGCTCGGGCAGGGACTAGCGGGATATCTTACGAGCAGTACTTC
CASSLARAGTSGISYEQYF
>TRBJ1-2|many|-|TRBV29-1
TGCAGCGTCCGGCAATTGGAGGGCTACACCTTC
CSVRQLEGYTF
>TRBJ2-7|few|TRBD2|TRBV4-3
TGCGCCAGCAGCCAAGGCGGGGGGTCCTACGAGCAGTACTTC
CASSQGGGSYEQYF
>TRBJ2-1|-|TRBD1|TRBV6-6
TGTGCCAGCAGCCCCGGGACAGTTCTCGATGAGCAGTTCTTC
CASSPGTVLDEQFF
>TRBJ1-2|few|-|TRBV15
TGTGCCACCAGCAGAGGCGGGAGACAGACTGTTGGGAATGGCTACACCTTC
CATSRGGRQTVGNGYTF
>TRBJ2-1|-|-|TRBV7-2
TGTGCCAGCAGCTTATGGTCGATCACTGGCAATGAGCAGTTCTTC
CASSLWSITGNEQFF
>TRBJ1-4|-|-|TRBV5-5
TGTGCCAGCAGCTTGGCCTACAGACTGGTCAGCGAACTGTTTTTT
CASSLAYRLVSELFF
>TRBJ1-4|-|-|TRBV19
TGTGCCAGTAGGGTAACTGCAACTAATGAAAAACTGTTTTTT
CASRVTATNEKLFF
>TRBJ2-3|few|TRBD2|TRBV5-1
TGCGCCAGCAGCTTGGCCGGGAGGCAAGCAGATACGCAGTATTTT
CASSLAGRQADTQYF
>TRBJ2-7|-|TRBD1|TRBV4-2
TGTGCCAGCAGCCAAGATCGGGGCGGACAGGAGTACTTC
CASSQDRGGQEYF
>TRBJ2-7|-|TRBD2|TRBV28
TGTGCCAGCAGTTTCCCCAGCGGGAGGGCGGACGAGCAGTACTTC
CASSFPSGRADEQYF
>TRBJ2-7|-|-|TRBV28
TGTGCCAGCAGCCGATCAAGGGTGCAGTACTTC
CASSRSRVQYF
>TRBJ2-1|-|TRBD1|TRBV27
TGTGCCAGCAGTTTATTAGACAGGGTCGGCAATGAGCAGTTCTTC
CASSLLDRVGNEQFF
>TRBJ2-6|once|-|TRBV4-3
TGCGCCAGCAGCCAAGGTTCGTCAGAATCTGGGGCCAACGTCCTGACTTTC
CASSQGSSESGANVLTF
>TRBJ2-7|-|-|TRBV11-3
TGTGCCAGCAGCTTGGTAGGGAAAGGGCACGAGCAGTACTTC
CASSLVGKGHEQYF
>TRBJ1-3|-|TRBD1|TRBV11-2
TGTGCCAGCAGCTCCGACAGGGGAAGACCAGGAAACACCATATATTTT
CASSSDRGRPGNTIYF
>TRBJ2-3|-|-|TRBV18
TGTGCCAGCTCACCACCACCCGGCAGGTTCACAGATACGCAGTATTTT
CASSPPPGRFTDTQYF
>TRBJ1-3|-|-|TRBV28
TGTGCCAGCAGCACTACCCTAGGTCGCATATATTTT
CASSTTLGRIYF